The present TCR beta chain was sequenced within a study of neurological immune-mediated disorders. There are 15 residues in the CDR3. CDR1 and CDR2 (germline): SGHRS, YFSETQ. Trimming pared 2 bases from V and 1 base from J, leaving 9 bases between. This clonotype has just a few counts. MiXCR, run by TCRdb on the 5' RACE reads, gives a single entry per CDR3 protein. This repertoire shows 75,000 to 90,000 distinct CDR3 sequences, 10% found once; its top ten account for roughly 1.8%. The TCR sequence derives from a middle-aged man in good health. Sequencing used PBMCs. The V call is TRBV5-1, the J call TRBJ2-2; perhaps TRBD1 as D (6 bases). The CDR3 DNA reads as TGCGCCAGCAGCTTCTCAGGGGAGAACACCGGGGAGCTGTTTTTT. This gives the protein CASSFSGENTGELFF. Supplemented by reference TRBV5-1 and TRBJ2-2, the full variable domain reads KAGVTQTPRYLIKTRGQQVTLSCSPISGHRSVSWYQQTPGQGLQFLFEYFSETQRNKGNFPGRFSGRQFSNSRSEMNVSTLELGDSALYLCASSFSGENTGELFFGEGSRLTVL.